Included here is one T cell receptor (beta chain) sequence, with context. The repertoire was sequenced with immunoSEQ multiplex PCR; TCRdb's copy has only in-frame clones and lacks some. The table shows about 130,000 clones, with more than 75% occurring only once. The entry originates in a study of control samples from healthy donors and cancer patients. Germline CDR1 reads SQVTM; CDR2 reads ANQGSEA. V was clipped by 7 bases and J by 6 bases, with 12 bases between them. The CDR3 has 12 residues. The sample taken for sequencing was blood. This chain links TRBV29-1 with TRBJ2-2; the D gene could be TRBD1 or TRBD2 (6 bases each). The sequence came from a man aged 18-30 years in good health. In nucleotides, the CDR3 is TGCAGCGGGGGAAGGGGGGCCGGGGAGCTGTTTTTT. Protein product: CSGGRGAGELFF.